This T cell receptor (beta chain) was profiled in a study of T cell repertoires in cytomegalovirus infection. From the reads, TCRdb called clonotypes with MiXCR, one entry per CDR3 protein. The repertoire has some 400,000 distinct CDR3 sequences, under 40% of them found once; the top ten carry roughly 13%. This clonotype came up many times. CDR3 length: 19 amino acids. Trimming removed 0 bases from V and 6 bases from J, with 24 bases in between. Germline V gene sequence: CDR1 MGHRA, CDR2 YSYEKL. The origin of this receptor is a human donor in good health (CMV status not recorded). Some clones in this sample may be carry-over from other donors' samples. J is TRBJ1-5 and V is TRBV4-1, with D possibly TRBD1 on 6 matching bases. Material for sequencing was PBMCs. CDR3 sequence (DNA): TGCGCCAGCAGCCAAGATCCGGGATCCGGGCAGGGGATTGGTCAGCCCCAGCATTTT. Translated, it gives CASSQDPGSGQGIGQPQHF.